The clone carrying this T cell receptor beta chain has a handful of counts. TCRdb keeps only in-frame clones here, not all; method: immunoSEQ multiplex PCR. The sample lists 2.5 million or so clones; around 94% were seen once. The data derive from a study of shared clonotypes between healthy human individuals. V lost 6 bases, J lost 1 base, and 10 bases lay in between. The CDR3 consists of 14 residues. Per germline, CDR1 WSHSY and CDR2 SAAADI. Sequenced input: naive CD4+ T cells sorted from blood. Stated subset: CD45RA+ positively selected. The chain employs TRBV10-2 and TRBJ1-5; tentatively, D is TRBD1 (5 bases). This TCR derives from a man aged 18 to 35 in good health. The CDR3: CASSRDGSNQPQHF. DNA for the CDR3: TGCGCCAGCAGCCGGGACGGCAGCAATCAGCCCCAGCATTTT.